Below, one T cell receptor (beta chain) is given with its context. Its matching antigen is unknown. This specimen comes from a study of early T cells in non-severe SARS-CoV-2 infection. About the study: RNA in bulk from unsorted whole blood was sequenced, and chains were unpaired.

Tagging with unique molecular identifiers was applied to individual cDNA molecules. MiXCR, applied by TCRdb to the 5' RACE reads, yields one record per CDR3 protein. The sample gives tens of thousands of distinct CDR3 sequences, under 7.5% of which show up once; around 7.9% is in the top ten. Study observations and caveats: Anti-spike CD8 responses were favored in VDJdb matching, and private and CD4 specificities were missed.

Sample: whole blood. This receptor was taken from an adult who was a healthcare worker with PCR-confirmed SARS-CoV-2 infection or an uninfected control (not recorded which).

CDR3 protein: CASRGEVRFSEAFF. The CDR3 bases are TGCGCCAGTAGGGGCGAAGTGCGGTTCTCTGAAGCTTTCTTT. The chain uses TRBV5-1 and TRBJ1-1; TRBD1 is a possible D gene (5 bases). Trimming shortened V by 8 bases and J by 6 bases, and 20 bases separated the two germline ends. The V gene's germline CDR1 is SGHRS and CDR2 YFSETQ. The CDR3 contains 14 residues.